This T cell receptor (beta chain) was documented in a study of cytomegalovirus exposure and HLA in healthy donors. Looking at the study overall: An earlier analysis identified more than 95 million unique TCR beta sequences in about 190 million T cells. An early data release held tens of millions of unique TCRs from HLA-typed donors. The study's findings and limits: In a later analysis, donors in an Asian-associated ancestry cluster reportedly had fewer N-insertions in productive TCRs than the cohort mean. On later analysis, the bulk of CMV-associated TCR beta chains appeared to be HLA-restricted.

The CDR3 is made up of 15 amino acids. V lost 2 bases and J 6 bases, leaving 16 bases between the germline ends. Germline lookup yields CDR1 SGHKS and CDR2 YYEKEE (reference sequence). As for this clone: Antigen specificity is unknown.

PCR involved 60 Vbeta and 13 Jbeta primers. Profiling relied on immunoSEQ multiplex PCR, and the TCRdb table lists in-frame clones only, not all of them. The repertoire holds about 170,000 clones, 80% seen once, with approximately 2.1% in the top ten. The sequenced sample consisted of PBMCs. The chain carries TRBV5-5 and TRBJ2-3, with a possible D match to TRBD1 (7 bases). This receptor was identified in a male donor in good health and CMV-seronegative. CDR3 loop: CASSFSGGSVDTQYF. In nucleotides, the CDR3 is TGTGCCAGCAGCTTCTCAGGGGGGTCGGTGGATACGCAGTATTTT.